Following are 27 T cell receptor beta chains from one sample sequenced in a study of T cells in Graves' hyperthyroidism and ophthalmopathy (dated by TCRdb to about 2019). Library construction relied on multiplex PCR. Sequencing was carried out with an Illumina HiSeq 2000. The TCR beta CDR3 regions were amplified from RNA transcripts. A first-round RT-PCR of the TCR CDR3 used the HTBI primer set with the Qiagen OneStep RT-PCR kit. In-frame beta chains were kept once TCRdb had trimmed the public reads at Q25 with fastp and called clones with MiXCR. Rows are combined by CDR3 protein, so each entry shows the most common genes and DNA. The sample profile shows roughly 300,000 distinct CDR3 sequences; roughly 13% of them were found once. Under 30% of the sample lies in the top ten. Sample: blood. The receptors here all came from a woman in her 30s with Graves' hyperthyroidism.

This clonotype was detected only a few times. The chain has TRBV15 and TRBJ2-1; D is unclear. CDR1 and CDR2 from the germline V gene are LNHNV and YYDKDF (reference sequence). The CDR3 length is 14 residues. The V gene lost 0 bases and the J gene lost 6 bases, with 9 bases spanning the gap. DNA of the CDR3: TGTGCCACCAGCAGAGACCGACCAGGCAATGAGCAGTTCTTC. Translation gives CATSRDRPGNEQFF. Full variable domain (remainder filled in from reference TRBV15 and TRBJ2-1): DAMVIQNPRYQVTQFGKPVTLSCSQTLNHNVMYWYQQKSSQAPKLLFHYYDKDFNNEADTPDNFQSRRPNTSFCFLDIRSPGLGDTAMYLCATSRDRPGNEQFFGPGTRLTVL.

The V gene is TRBV7-2, the J gene TRBJ2-7; no reliable D call. Germline loops: CDR1 SGHTA, CDR2 FQGNSA. The CDR3 is made up of 12 amino acids. Trimming left V 5 bases short and J 8 bases short, with 13 bases between. As DNA, the CDR3 is TGTGCCAGCAGCCCGGGTCGTGGGAAGCAGTACTTC. Translating it yields CASSPGRGKQYF.

This chain joins TRBV20-1 and TRBJ1-1; D is ambiguous. V was pared by 5 bases and J by 1 base, with 14 bases between. CDR1 and CDR2 (germline): DFQATT, SNEGSKA (reference sequence). This CDR3 has 14 amino acids. CDR3 loop: CSAVDSETNTEAFF. CDR3 sequence (DNA): TGCAGTGCTGTCGACTCGGAGACGAACACTGAAGCTTTCTTT.

This clonotype occurred a few times. This chain links TRBV12-3 or TRBV12-4 with TRBJ2-3, with D unclear. This CDR3 is built from 15 residues. V lost 3 bases to trimming and J lost 8 bases, with 18 bases between them. CDR3 amino acids: CASSFMRQSVSTQYF. In nucleotides, the CDR3 is TGTGCCAGCAGTTTCATGCGGCAGTCCGTGAGTACGCAGTATTTT.

This chain joins TRBV12-3 or TRBV12-4 and TRBJ1-6; a weak D match, TRBD1 (6 bases). The V and J ends lost 4 bases and 12 bases respectively, with 7 bases between them. The CDR3 has 11 amino acids. The CDR3: CASSSQGPLHF. For the CDR3, the DNA is TGTGCCAGCAGTTCACAGGGACCCCTCCACTTT.

Notes on this clonotype: A much larger clone sits a single nucleotide away, making a read error possible. Because the CDR3 is missing its conserved closing phenylalanine or tryptophan, this is likely a read error. The rearrangement uses TRBV2 and TRBJ2-2; 14 bases are a match to TRBD2. Germline V gene data show CDR1 as SNHLY and CDR2 as FYNNEI. This CDR3 spans 17 amino acids. The junction had 7 bases not matched to a gene; V was cut back by 5 bases and J by 5 bases. CDR3 loop: CASSLPTSGRETGELFL. The CDR3 nucleotides are TGTGCCAGCAGTCTACCGACTAGCGGGAGGGAAACCGGGGAGCTGTTTCTT.

This clonotype was recorded at least ten times. This sequence joins TRBV11-3 and TRBJ2-7; TRBD1 matches at 11 bases. This CDR3 has 15 residues. Germline V gives CDR1 SGHNT, CDR2 YENEEA. J was trimmed by 3 bases and V by 0 bases; bases with no gene match: 1. Here the CDR3 DNA reads TGTGCCAGCAGCTTAGACGGGACAGGGGGCTACGAGCAGTACTTC. Its translation is CASSLDGTGGYEQYF. Variable domain in full (rest from reference TRBV11-3 and TRBJ2-7): EAGVVQSPRYKIIEKKQPVAFWCNPISGHNTLYWYLQNLGQGPELLIRYENEEAVDDSQLPKDRFSAERLKGVDSTLKIQPAELGDSAVYLCASSLDGTGGYEQYFGPGTRLTVT.

The V and J genes are TRBV7-9 and TRBJ2-1; 7 positions match TRBD2. V was pared by 5 bases and J by 7 bases, with 5 bases of the junction left unmatched. The germline V gene encodes CDR1 SEHNR and CDR2 FQNEAQ (reference sequence). The CDR3 is made up of 13 amino acids. The CDR3 spells CASSPWEGNEQFF. CDR3 nucleotide sequence: TGTGCCAGCAGCCCTTGGGAGGGGAATGAGCAGTTCTTC.

At least ten counts were recorded for this clonotype. J is TRBJ2-3 and V is TRBV7-6; 10 positions agree with TRBD1. The CDR3 totals 20 residues. J gave up 2 bases and V 5 bases, and 19 bases lay outside the gene matches. Per the germline V gene, CDR1 is SGHVS and CDR2 is FNYEAQ. The CDR3 region is CASSPTAGTGVGLFTDTQYF. The DNA of the CDR3 is TGTGCCAGCAGCCCAACGGCCGGGACAGGGGTGGGCCTGTTCACAGATACGCAGTATTTT.

This clonotype was seen ten or more times. The chain couples TRBV28 to TRBJ2-3; 7 bases are shared with TRBD1. The V segment lost 7 bases and the J segment 0 bases; nucleotides outside the gene matches: 13. The CDR3 runs to 17 residues. CDR1 and CDR2 from the germline V gene are MDHEN and SYDVKM. The CDR3 sequence is CASTDPPGTASTDTQYF. CDR3 DNA: TGTGCCAGCACCGACCCCCCCGGGACAGCTAGCACAGATACGCAGTATTTT.

Ten or more counts support this clonotype. The chain is built from TRBV7-8 and TRBJ2-5; 10 bases agree with TRBD2. Trimming at V came to 6 bases and at J to 5 bases, leaving 12 bases not matched to a gene. The germline V gene encodes CDR1 SGHVS and CDR2 FQNEAQ. This CDR3 comprises 16 residues. The DNA for the CDR3 is TGTGCCAGCAGTCCTACTAGCGGGAAGGGTGGGGAGACCCAGTACTTC. Translating it yields CASSPTSGKGGETQYF.

This clonotype was counted ten times or more. The V and J genes are TRBV6-1 and TRBJ2-1, with a weak D call TRBD1 (6 bases). CDR1 is MNHNS and CDR2 is SASEGT in the germline V gene. CDR3 length: 12 residues. V shed 1 base and J shed 12 bases, with 10 bases lying between them. Here the CDR3 reads CASSEGTAGQFF. The DNA for the CDR3 is TGTGCCAGCAGTGAAGGGACAGCAGGGCAGTTCTTC.

There are many counts of this clonotype. The chain uses TRBV12-3 or TRBV12-4 and TRBJ2-3; 15 bases align to TRBD2. V shed 6 bases, J shed 8 bases, and the junction held 6 bases outside the gene matches. CDR3 size: 15 residues. DNA of the CDR3: TGTGCCAGCAGGGCCTCGGGACTAGCGGGAGGTACGCAGTATTTT. This codes for CASRASGLAGGTQYF.

As concerns this clonotype: Being one base from a much bigger clone, this may be a read error. The chain employs TRBV7-9 and TRBJ2-5; D remains ambiguous. Deletions cut 5 bases from V and 3 bases from J, with 7 bases between. Germline CDR1 reads SEHNR; CDR2 reads FQNEAQ (reference sequence). The CDR3 totals 12 residues. In DNA, the CDR3 is TGTGCCAGCAGCGGATCGGAAGAGACCCAGTACTTC. Its translation: CASSGSEETQYF.

This chain joins TRBV27 and TRBJ2-7; perhaps TRBD1 as D (5 bases). Germline assignment: CDR1 MNHEY and CDR2 SMNVEV (reference sequence). V was shortened by 1 base and J by 4 bases, with 23 bases between the two germline ends. The CDR3 runs to 18 residues. The CDR3 DNA reads as TGTGCCAGCAGTTTATTTCTCCCACTAAGGGGTTTGGTTTACGAGCAGTACTTC. Residues: CASSLFLPLRGLVYEQYF.

In its sample, this clonotype was seen a few times. This rearrangement joins TRBV28 to TRBJ1-5; possibly TRBD1 for D (5 bases). The V end lost 7 bases, the J end lost 7 bases, and 11 bases lay between the germline ends. The germline V gene has CDR1 MDHEN and CDR2 SYDVKM. The CDR3 length is 12 residues. The CDR3, as DNA: TGTGCCAGCACTCGAAGGGGCCAGCCCCAGCATTTT. Encoded protein: CASTRRGQPQHF.

This clonotype was detected many times. The CDR3 is CASSEVWQANQPQHF. CDR3 bases: TGTGCCAGCAGTGAAGTTTGGCAGGCGAATCAGCCCCAGCATTTT. This rearrangement joins TRBV6-1 to TRBJ1-5, with D unclear. The CDR3 sequence is 15 residues long. Germline loops: CDR1 MNHNS, CDR2 SASEGT. Trimming stripped 1 base from V and 4 bases from J, with 11 bases between.

The chain joins TRBV7-9 to TRBJ1-2; possibly TRBD1 for D (6 bases). V dropped 0 bases and J dropped 4 bases, with 12 bases sitting between them. The CDR3 is made up of 15 amino acids. Looked up from germline, CDR1 is SEHNR and CDR2 is FQNEAQ (reference sequence). CDR3 in amino acids: CASSLANREFYGYTF. The CDR3 DNA sequence: TGTGCCAGCAGCTTAGCCAACAGGGAGTTCTATGGCTACACCTTC. The variable domain in full, with the rest retrieved from reference TRBV7-9 and TRBJ1-2, is DTGVSQNPRHKITKRGQNVTFRCDPISEHNRLYWYRQTLGQGPEFLTYFQNEAQLEKSRLLSDRFSAERPKGSFSTLEIQRTEQGDSAMYLCASSLANREFYGYTFGSGTRLTVV.

The table lists this clonotype with a few counts. The rearrangement uses TRBV9 and TRBJ2-1; 7 nucleotides align to TRBD1. This CDR3 has 13 amino acids. Germline CDR1 reads SGDLS; CDR2 reads YYNGEE. With V trimmed by 4 bases and J by 7 bases, 5 bases remained unmatched. Written as DNA, the CDR3 is TGTGCCAGCAGCCGATACAGGGGAAATGAGCAGTTCTTC. Residues: CASSRYRGNEQFF.

This sequence joins TRBV6-1 and TRBJ1-6; possibly TRBD1 for D (6 bases). CDR3 length: 13 residues. Germline V gives CDR1 MNHNS, CDR2 SASEGT. The V end lost 6 bases, the J end lost 11 bases, and 14 bases lay between the germline ends. CDR3 DNA: TGTGCCAGCAGCATAAGGGGGACTCCACCCCTCCACTTT. This translates into CASSIRGTPPLHF.

This clonotype has a count of ten or more. The chain recombines TRBV30 with TRBJ2-7; no clear D. Germline V gene lookup returns CDR1 GTSNPN and CDR2 SVGIG (reference sequence). V gave up 2 bases and J gave up 4 bases, with 6 bases separating them. The CDR3 sequence is 11 residues long. CDR3 sequence: CAWSKAYEQYF. CDR3 nucleotides: TGTGCCTGGAGTAAGGCGTACGAGCAGTACTTC.

This clonotype was seen a few times. The genes are TRBV30 and TRBJ2-3; the D call may be TRBD1 or TRBD2 (6 bases each). The CDR3 totals 16 residues. Germline values: CDR1 GTSNPN, CDR2 SVGIG (reference sequence). Trimming took off 4 bases at V and 3 bases at J, with 20 bases between the two ends. The CDR3 DNA is TGTGCCTGGACACTAGGGGTAGGGGGGACTACAGATACGCAGTATTTT. Translating gives CAWTLGVGGTTDTQYF.

This clonotype was found many times. The V gene is TRBV7-2, the J gene TRBJ2-7; the match to TRBD2 covers 7 bases. CDR3 length: 14 residues. Germline lookup yields CDR1 SGHTA and CDR2 FQGNSA. The junction had 5 bases not matched to a gene; V was cut back by 2 bases and J by 4 bases. CDR3 sequence: CASSLRGEGYEQYF. The CDR3 DNA reads as TGTGCCAGCAGCTTAAGAGGGGAGGGTTACGAGCAGTACTTC.

For this clonotype: This may arise from a read error, as a much more abundant clone is one base away. The chain links TRBV29-1 to TRBJ2-1, with 8 positions matching TRBD1. This CDR3 comprises 15 residues. Germline V gene sequence: CDR1 SQVTM, CDR2 ANQGSEA. The CDR3 bases are TGCAGCGTGAGGGCCCGGCAGGGGGCGAACAATGAGCAGCTCTTC. Protein product: CSVRARQGANNEQLF.

V is TRBV6-1 and J is TRBJ2-3, with 7 bases fitting TRBD2. CDR1 MNHNS and CDR2 SASEGT come from the germline V gene. J lost 6 bases, V lost 4 bases, and 7 bases had no gene match. The CDR3 extends over 14 amino acids. The CDR3: CASSAGTTIDTQYF. The CDR3 nucleotides are TGTGCCAGCAGTGCCGGGACTACGATTGATACGCAGTATTTT.

This clonotype was counted between two and nine times. The chain couples TRBV27 to TRBJ1-2; D gene uncertain. The germline V and J ends were trimmed by 0 bases and 8 bases, with 13 bases remaining between them. This CDR3 has 14 residues. Germline-derived CDR1 and CDR2 are MNHEY and SMNVEV (reference sequence). The DNA for the CDR3 is TGTGCCAGCAGTTTATCCGCGCCTTTTAACGGCTACACCTTC. Translation gives CASSLSAPFNGYTF.

This clonotype was counted at least ten times. The chain has TRBV6-5 and TRBJ1-1, with D possibly being TRBD1 (6 bases). Trimming took off 0 bases at V and 0 bases at J, with 14 bases between the two ends. Germline-derived CDR1 and CDR2 are MNHEY and SVGAGI. The CDR3 covers 17 residues. DNA for the CDR3: TGTGCCAGCAGTTACTCGACGGGGGGCCCAATGAACACTGAAGCTTTCTTT. This codes for CASSYSTGGPMNTEAFF.